Below, 17 T cell receptor beta chains from the same sample are listed, as sequenced in a study of human CD8 memory T cell subsets. Libraries of TCR beta chains were produced by 5' RACE (UMI-labeled). TCRdb re-called the 5' RACE reads; every CDR3 protein appears as one record, without DNA. The sample yields roughly 5,000 distinct CDR3 sequences, of which the top ten take up approximately 40%. Sequencing was carried out using CD8+ T cells from PBMCs. These receptors were taken from a human donor in good health.

J is TRBJ1-1 and V is TRBV9; TCRdb's assignment of TRBD1 cannot be checked, as there is no DNA. The germline gives CDR1 SGDLS, CDR2 YYNGEE. The CDR3 covers 15 residues. The CDR3 protein is CASSVGQGMNTEAFF.

The chain uses TRBV6-1 and TRBJ2-5; TCRdb's assignment of TRBD1 cannot be checked, as there is no DNA. This CDR3 contains 16 residues. Germline assignment: CDR1 MNHNS and CDR2 SASEGT. The CDR3 reads CASSPGKRKFQETQYF.

The rearrangement joins TRBV12-3 or TRBV12-4 to TRBJ2-3. The CDR3 has 15 residues. Here the CDR3 reads CASSFSGPSTDTQYF.

This clonotype is called medium-sized based on its frequency. This CDR3 is CASSAGGGGLYEQYF. The chain recombines TRBV7-3 with TRBJ2-7; TCRdb names TRBD2, which stays unverified in the absence of DNA. CDR3 length: 15 amino acids. Per the germline V gene, CDR1 is SGHTA and CDR2 is FQGTGA.

J is TRBJ2-7 and V is TRBV6-9; TCRdb reports TRBD1, a call that lacks DNA to check it against. Looked up from germline, CDR1 is MNHGY and CDR2 is SVAAGI. This CDR3 has 13 amino acids. This CDR3 is CASSYATGNEQYF.

The chain couples TRBV30 to TRBJ1-1. The CDR3 length is 11 residues. CDR1 is GTSNPN and CDR2 is SVGIG in the germline V gene (reference sequence). The CDR3 spells CAWSWDTEAFF.

This clonotype counts as medium-sized by frequency. The chain employs TRBV19 and TRBJ1-5. CDR1 and CDR2 (germline): LNHDA, SQIVND (reference sequence). CDR3 length: 17 residues. The CDR3 protein is CATGSVPAVYSNQPQHF.

This clonotype shows up as medium-sized (0.01 to 0.1%) by frequency. V usage is TRBV7-8 and J usage is TRBJ2-2. The germline V gene encodes CDR1 SGHVS and CDR2 FQNEAQ. The CDR3 spans 11 residues. CDR3 region: CASSFLGELFF.

The V gene is TRBV27, the J gene TRBJ1-6. This CDR3 comprises 15 residues. Germline V CDR1 and CDR2: MNHEY, SMNVEV (reference sequence). The CDR3 spells CASSSRQSYNSPLHF.

The chain joins TRBV15 to TRBJ2-5. Germline values: CDR1 LNHNV, CDR2 YYDKDF (reference sequence). This CDR3 comprises 12 residues. CDR3 amino acids: CATSRESETQYF. The variable domain in full, with the rest retrieved from reference TRBV15 and TRBJ2-5, is DAMVIQNPRYQVTQFGKPVTLSCSQTLNHNVMYWYQQKSSQAPKLLFHYYDKDFNNEADTPDNFQSRRPNTSFCFLDIRSPGLGDTAMYLCATSRESETQYFGPGTRLLVL.

V usage is TRBV6-5 and J usage is TRBJ2-1. This CDR3 is built from 12 residues. In germline, CDR1 is MNHEY, CDR2 SVGAGI. CDR3 sequence: CASSYPGNEQFF.

The gene calls are TRBV6-4 and TRBJ2-1; TCRdb proposes TRBD1, but this gene call is untestable without DNA. The CDR3 runs to 15 residues. Germline CDR1 is MRHNA and CDR2 is SNTAGT. This CDR3 is CASSPGQGFTNEQFF.

The V call is TRBV7-9, the J call TRBJ2-7; TCRdb's D call, TRBD1, is unchecked because there is no DNA. The CDR3 is 15 amino acids. Germline V gives CDR1 SEHNR, CDR2 FQNEAQ (reference sequence). The CDR3 region is CASSFGDRGTYEQYF.

This CDR3 reads CASSQGNTEAFF. The chain combines TRBV4-2 with TRBJ1-1. Germline CDR1 is LGHNA and CDR2 is YNFKEQ. This CDR3 is built from 12 residues.

V gene TRBV24-1 combines with J gene TRBJ2-2; TCRdb outputs TRBD1, but without DNA this stays unchecked. In germline, CDR1 is KGHDR, CDR2 SFDVKD. CDR3 length: 16 amino acids. CDR3 amino acids: CATSDHSTGNTGELFF.

V and J are TRBV29-1 and TRBJ2-5; the D gene TCRdb calls, TRBD1, cannot be checked with no DNA. CDR1 is SQVTM and CDR2 is ANQGSEA in the germline V gene. This CDR3 contains 18 residues. CDR3: CSVEDPIAGAGLQETQYF.

V is TRBV30 and J is TRBJ2-7; there is no DNA to check the TCRdb D call of TRBD1. Germline CDR1 is GTSNPN and CDR2 is SVGIG (reference sequence). This CDR3 has 14 residues. The CDR3 here is CAWGSLGGRYEQYF.